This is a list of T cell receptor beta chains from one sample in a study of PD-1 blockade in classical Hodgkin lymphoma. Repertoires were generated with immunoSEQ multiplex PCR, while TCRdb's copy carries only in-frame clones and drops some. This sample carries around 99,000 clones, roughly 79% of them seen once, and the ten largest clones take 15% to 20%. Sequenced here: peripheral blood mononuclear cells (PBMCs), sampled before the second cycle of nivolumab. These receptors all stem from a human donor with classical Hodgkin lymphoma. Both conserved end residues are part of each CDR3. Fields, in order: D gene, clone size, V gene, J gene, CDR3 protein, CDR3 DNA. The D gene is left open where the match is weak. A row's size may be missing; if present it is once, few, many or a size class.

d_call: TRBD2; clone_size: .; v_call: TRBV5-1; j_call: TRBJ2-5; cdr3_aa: CASSRLTSGITETQYF; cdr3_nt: TGCGCCAGCAGCCGATTGACTAGCGGGATAACGGAGACCCAGTACTTC
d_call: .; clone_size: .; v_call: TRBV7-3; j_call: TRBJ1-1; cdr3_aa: CASSRDRYEEAFF; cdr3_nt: TGTGCCAGCAGCCGCGACAGGTATGAAGAAGCTTTCTTT
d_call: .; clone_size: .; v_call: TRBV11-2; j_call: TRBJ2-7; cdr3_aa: CASSLLGGTGPYEQYF; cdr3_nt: TGTGCCAGCAGCTTATTGGGAGGGACAGGTCCCTACGAGCAGTACTTC
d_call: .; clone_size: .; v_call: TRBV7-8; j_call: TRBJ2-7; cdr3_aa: CASSFRLWASYEQYF; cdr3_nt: TGTGCCAGCAGCTTCCGTTTATGGGCATCCTACGAGCAGTACTTC
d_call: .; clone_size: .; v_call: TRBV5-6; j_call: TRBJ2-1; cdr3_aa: CASSAFGEQFF; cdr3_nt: TGTGCCAGCAGCGCCTTTGGTGAGCAGTTCTTC
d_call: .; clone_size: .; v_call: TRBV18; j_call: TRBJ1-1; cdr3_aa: CASSPDVNTEAFF; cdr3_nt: TGTGCCAGCTCACCAGACGTGAACACTGAAGCTTTCTTT
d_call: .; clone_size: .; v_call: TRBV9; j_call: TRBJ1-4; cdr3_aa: CASRPLHRGRGYNEKLFF; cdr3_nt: TGTGCCAGCAGACCCCTACATCGAGGACGGGGCTATAATGAAAAACTGTTTTTT
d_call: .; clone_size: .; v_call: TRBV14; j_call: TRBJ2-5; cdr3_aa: CASSQAPQETQYF; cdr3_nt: TGTGCCAGCAGCCAAGCCCCTCAAGAGACCCAGTACTTC
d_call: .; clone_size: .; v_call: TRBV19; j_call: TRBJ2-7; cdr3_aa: CASSGDYGGEQYF; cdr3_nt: TGTGCCAGTAGTGGAGATTACGGAGGCGAGCAGTACTTC
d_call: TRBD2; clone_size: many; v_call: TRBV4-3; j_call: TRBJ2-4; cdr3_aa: CASSEGAGGPARDIQYF; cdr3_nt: TGCGCCAGCAGCGAAGGGGCGGGAGGTCCCGCCCGGGACATTCAGTACTTC
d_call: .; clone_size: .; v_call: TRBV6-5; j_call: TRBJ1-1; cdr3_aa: CASSLLENTEAFF; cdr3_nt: TGTGCCAGCAGCCTTCTCGAGAACACTGAAGCTTTCTTT
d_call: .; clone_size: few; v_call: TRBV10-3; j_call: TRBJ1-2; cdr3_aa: CAISELGGYTF; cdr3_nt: TGTGCCATCAGTGAGTTGGGGGGCTACACCTTC
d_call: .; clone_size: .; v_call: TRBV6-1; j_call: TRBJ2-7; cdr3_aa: CASSGPSGVSYEQYF; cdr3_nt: TGTGCCAGCAGTGGCCCCTCGGGGGTCTCCTACGAGCAGTACTTC
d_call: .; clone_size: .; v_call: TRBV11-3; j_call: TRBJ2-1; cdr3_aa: CASSVRSRNEQFF; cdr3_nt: TGTGCCAGCAGCGTCAGGTCGAGGAATGAGCAGTTCTTC
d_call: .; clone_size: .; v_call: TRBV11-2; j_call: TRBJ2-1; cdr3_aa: CASSQDSRSNEQFF; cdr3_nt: TGTGCCAGCAGTCAAGACAGCAGGTCGAATGAGCAGTTCTTC
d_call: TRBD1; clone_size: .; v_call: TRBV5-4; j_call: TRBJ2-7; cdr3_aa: CASSPGTAMREQYF; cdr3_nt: TGTGCCAGCAGCCCCGGGACAGCTATGAGGGAGCAGTACTTC
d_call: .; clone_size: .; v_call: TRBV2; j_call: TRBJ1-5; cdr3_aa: CASRESGNQPQHF; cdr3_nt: TGTGCCAGCAGGGAGTCTGGCAATCAGCCCCAGCATTTT
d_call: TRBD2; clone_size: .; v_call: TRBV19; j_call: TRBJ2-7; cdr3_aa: CASSPSSGSYEQYF; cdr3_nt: TGTGCCAGTAGCCCCTCTAGCGGATCCTACGAGCAGTACTTC
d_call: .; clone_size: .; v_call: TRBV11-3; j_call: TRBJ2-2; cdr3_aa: CASSLSSASNTGELFF; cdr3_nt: TGTGCCAGCAGCTTGTCTAGCGCCTCGAACACCGGGGAGCTGTTTTTT
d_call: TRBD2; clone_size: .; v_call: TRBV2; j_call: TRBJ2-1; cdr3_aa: CATRTSGRDEQFF; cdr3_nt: TGTGCCACTCGGACTAGCGGGAGGGATGAGCAGTTCTTC
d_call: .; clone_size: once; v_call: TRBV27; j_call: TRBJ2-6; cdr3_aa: CASSWEGNRGANVLTF; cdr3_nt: TGTGCCAGCAGTTGGGAAGGGAATCGTGGGGCCAACGTCCTGACTTTC
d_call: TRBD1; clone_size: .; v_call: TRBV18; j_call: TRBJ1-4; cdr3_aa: CASSQSSQGLSNEKLFF; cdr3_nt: TGTGCCAGCTCACAGAGCTCACAGGGGCTCAGTAATGAAAAACTGTTTTTT
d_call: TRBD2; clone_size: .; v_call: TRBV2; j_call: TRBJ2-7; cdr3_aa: CASPSGRGSYRQYF; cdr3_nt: TGTGCCAGCCCGAGCGGGAGGGGCTCCTACAGGCAGTACTTC
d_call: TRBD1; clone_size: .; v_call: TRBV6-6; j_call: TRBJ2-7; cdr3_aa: CACRRQGAYEQYF; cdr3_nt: TGTGCCTGTAGGCGGCAGGGGGCCTACGAGCAGTACTTC
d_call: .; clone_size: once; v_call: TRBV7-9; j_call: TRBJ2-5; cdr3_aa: CASSPLETQYF; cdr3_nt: TGTGCCAGCAGCCCGTTAGAGACCCAGTACTTC
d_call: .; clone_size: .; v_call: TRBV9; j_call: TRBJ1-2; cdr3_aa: CASSVHTENYGYTF; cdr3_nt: TGTGCCAGCAGCGTACATACAGAGAACTATGGCTACACCTTC
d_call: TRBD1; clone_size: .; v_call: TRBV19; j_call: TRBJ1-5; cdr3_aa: CASTPGQGNQPQHF; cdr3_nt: TGTGCCAGTACCCCGGGACAGGGCAATCAGCCCCAGCATTTT
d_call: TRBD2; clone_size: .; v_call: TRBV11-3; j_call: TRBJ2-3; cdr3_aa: CASSPGLAGGGADTQYF; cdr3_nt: TGTGCCAGCAGCCCGGGACTAGCGGGAGGGGGGGCAGATACGCAGTATTTT
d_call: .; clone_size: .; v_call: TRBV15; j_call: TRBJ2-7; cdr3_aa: CATEQGRPGEQYF; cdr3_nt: TGTGCCACCGAACAGGGCCGTCCCGGAGAGCAGTACTTC
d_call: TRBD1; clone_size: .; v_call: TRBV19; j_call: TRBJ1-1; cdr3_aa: CASSQGARTEAFF; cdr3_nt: TGTGCCAGTAGTCAGGGGGCGCGCACTGAAGCTTTCTTT
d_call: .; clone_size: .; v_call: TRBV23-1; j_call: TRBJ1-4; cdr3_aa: CASSHKGSATNEKLFF; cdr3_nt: TGCGCCAGCAGTCATAAAGGATCCGCAACTAATGAAAAACTGTTTTTT
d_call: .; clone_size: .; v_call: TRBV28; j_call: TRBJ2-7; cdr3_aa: CASPDRFGEQYF; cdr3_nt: TGTGCCAGCCCTGACAGGTTCGGCGAGCAGTACTTC
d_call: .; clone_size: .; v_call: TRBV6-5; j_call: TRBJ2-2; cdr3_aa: CASSYQPGVPGELFF; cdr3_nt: TGTGCCAGCAGTTATCAACCTGGGGTCCCCGGGGAGCTGTTTTTT
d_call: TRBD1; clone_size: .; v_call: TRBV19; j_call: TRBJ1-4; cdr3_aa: CASSLGQGNEKLFF; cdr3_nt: TGTGCCAGTAGTCTCGGACAGGGGAATGAAAAACTGTTTTTT
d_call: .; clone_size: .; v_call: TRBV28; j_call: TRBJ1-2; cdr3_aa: CASSLSTGGYGYTF; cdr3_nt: TGTGCCAGCAGTTTATCGACAGGAGGCTATGGCTACACCTTC
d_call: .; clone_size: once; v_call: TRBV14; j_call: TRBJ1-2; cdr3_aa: CASRPDSVYGYTF; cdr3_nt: TGTGCCAGCAGACCCGACAGCGTCTATGGCTACACCTTC
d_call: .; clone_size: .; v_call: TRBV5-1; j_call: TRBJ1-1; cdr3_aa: CASSLFSTNTEAFF; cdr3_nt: TGCGCCAGCAGCTTGTTTTCAACGAACACTGAAGCTTTCTTT
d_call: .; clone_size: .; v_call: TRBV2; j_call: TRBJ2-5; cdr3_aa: CASSELGRIGYTQYF; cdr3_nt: TGTGCCAGCAGTGAATTGGGCAGGATAGGATACACCCAGTACTTC
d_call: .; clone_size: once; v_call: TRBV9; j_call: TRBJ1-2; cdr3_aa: CASSPGGDSYGYTF; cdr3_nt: TGTGCCAGCAGCCCAGGAGGGGACTCCTATGGCTACACCTTC
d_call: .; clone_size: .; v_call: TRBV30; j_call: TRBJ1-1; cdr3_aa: CAWRGPRGINTEAFF; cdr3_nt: TGTGCCTGGAGGGGACCTCGGGGAATTAACACTGAAGCTTTCTTT
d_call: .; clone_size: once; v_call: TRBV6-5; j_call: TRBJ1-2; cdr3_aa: CASSYAGPYGYTF; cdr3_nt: TGTGCCAGCAGTTACGCAGGGCCCTATGGCTACACCTTC
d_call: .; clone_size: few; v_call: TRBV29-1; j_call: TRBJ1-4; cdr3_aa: CSSGGGHRTNEKLFF; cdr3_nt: TGCAGCTCTGGGGGGGGGCACAGGACTAATGAAAAACTGTTTTTT
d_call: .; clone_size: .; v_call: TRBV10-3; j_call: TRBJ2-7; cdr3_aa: CAISDAYEQYF; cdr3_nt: TGTGCCATCAGTGACGCTTACGAGCAGTACTTC
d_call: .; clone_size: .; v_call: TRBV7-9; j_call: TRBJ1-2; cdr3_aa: CASSQYGQASNYGYTF; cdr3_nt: TGTGCCAGCAGCCAATATGGGCAGGCTTCTAACTATGGCTACACCTTC
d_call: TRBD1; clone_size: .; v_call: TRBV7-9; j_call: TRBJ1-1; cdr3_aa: CASSFYLGQGTQAFF; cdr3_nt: TGTGCCAGCAGCTTTTATTTGGGACAGGGGACACAAGCTTTCTTT